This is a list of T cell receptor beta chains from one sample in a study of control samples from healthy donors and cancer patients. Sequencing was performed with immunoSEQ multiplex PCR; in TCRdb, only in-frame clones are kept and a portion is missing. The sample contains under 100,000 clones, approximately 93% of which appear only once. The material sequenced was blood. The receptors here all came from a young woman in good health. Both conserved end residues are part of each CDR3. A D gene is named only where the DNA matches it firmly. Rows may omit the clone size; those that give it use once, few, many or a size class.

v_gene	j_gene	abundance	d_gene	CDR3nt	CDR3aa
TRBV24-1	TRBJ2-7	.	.	TGTGCCACCAGTGATAAGCACGAGCAGTACTTC	CATSDKHEQYF
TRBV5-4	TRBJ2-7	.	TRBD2	TGTGCCAGCAGCTTGACGTTCGGGGGGGCCTCCTACGAGCAGTACTTC	CASSLTFGGASYEQYF
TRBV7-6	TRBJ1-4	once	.	TGTGCCAGCAGTCGCCTAGGGGTAGCTAATGAAAAACTGTTTTTT	CASSRLGVANEKLFF
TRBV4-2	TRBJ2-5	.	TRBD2	TGTGCCAGCAGCCAAGCGGCCCGGAGCGGGAACCAAGAGACCCAGTACTTC	CASSQAARSGNQETQYF
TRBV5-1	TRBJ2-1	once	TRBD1	TGCGCCAGCAGCTTGGCCACGGGACAGGCGGCAGGCAATGAGCAGTTCTTC	CASSLATGQAAGNEQFF
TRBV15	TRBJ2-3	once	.	TGTGCCACCAGCAGGGGACGGACTAGCACAGATACGCAGTATTTT	CATSRGRTSTDTQYF
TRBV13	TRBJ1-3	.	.	TGTGCCAGCAGCCCAGCAGTAAACGCCGGAAACACCATATATTTT	CASSPAVNAGNTIYF
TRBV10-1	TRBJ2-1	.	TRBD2	TGCGCCAGCAGTCCGGGACTAGCGGCTGATGAGCAGTTCTTC	CASSPGLAADEQFF
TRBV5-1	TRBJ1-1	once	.	TGCGCCAGCAGCTTGGCCAGGGGTGTGAACACTGAAGCTTTCTTT	CASSLARGVNTEAFF
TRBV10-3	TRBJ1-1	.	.	TGTGCCATCAGTGCTAAAGGGTCAGGCGACACTGAAGCTTTCTTT	CAISAKGSGDTEAFF
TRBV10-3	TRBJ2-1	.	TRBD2	TGTGCCATCAGTGAGGTGGGGGCGGGAGGGCCCCACAATGAGCAGTTCTTC	CAISEVGAGGPHNEQFF
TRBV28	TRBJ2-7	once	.	TGTGCCAGCAGTGCCAGGGACGGGACCTACGAGCAGTACTTC	CASSARDGTYEQYF
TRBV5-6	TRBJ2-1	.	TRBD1	TGTGCCAGCAGGCTACAGGGGACCCACAATGAGCAGTTCTTC	CASRLQGTHNEQFF
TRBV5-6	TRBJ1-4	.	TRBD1	TGTGCCAGCAGCGCCTACAGGGGGAGGTCTATTAATGAAAAACTGTTTTTT	CASSAYRGRSINEKLFF
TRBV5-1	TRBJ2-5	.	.	TGCGCCAGCAGCTTGTACAGGCAAGAGACCCAGTACTTC	CASSLYRQETQYF
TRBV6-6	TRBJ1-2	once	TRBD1	TGTGCCAGCAGCCGTCGGACAGGCTATGGCTACACCTTC	CASSRRTGYGYTF
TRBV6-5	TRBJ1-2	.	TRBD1	TGTGCCAGCAGTCCCCGACAGGGAGACTATGGCTACACCTTC	CASSPRQGDYGYTF
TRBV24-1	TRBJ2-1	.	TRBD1	TGTGCCACCAGTGAAACCGGGACAGGAGACTACAATGAGCAGTTCTTC	CATSETGTGDYNEQFF
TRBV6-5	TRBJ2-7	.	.	TGTGCCAGCAGTTCCGGCAGGGCGACCTACGAGCAGTACTTC	CASSSGRATYEQYF
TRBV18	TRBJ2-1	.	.	TGTGCCAGCCCGTTTGGAGGGGGGAAATACAATGAGCAGTTCTTC	CASPFGGGKYNEQFF
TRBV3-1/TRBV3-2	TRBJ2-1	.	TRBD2	TGTGCCAGCAGCCACCTTCTAGCGGGGGACTACAATGAGCAGTTCTTC	CASSHLLAGDYNEQFF
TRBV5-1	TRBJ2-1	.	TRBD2	TGCGCCAGCAGCTTGGAAAGTGGAGCTAGCGGCTACAATGAGCAGTTCTTC	CASSLESGASGYNEQFF
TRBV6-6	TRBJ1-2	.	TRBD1	TGTGCCAGCAGGGGACTTATCGGACAGGGTACGAGCCACACCTTC	CASRGLIGQGTSHTF
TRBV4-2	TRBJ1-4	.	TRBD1	TGTGCCAGCAGGGGGACAGGGGTTAATGAAAAACTGTTTTTT	CASRGTGVNEKLFF
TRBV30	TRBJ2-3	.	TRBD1	TGTGCCTTCCGAGGGACAGGGGGCGCAGATACGCAGTATTTT	CAFRGTGGADTQYF
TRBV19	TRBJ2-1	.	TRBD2	TGTGCCAGTAGTATAAGGTTGGGAGGGCAGGGCCGCAATGAGCAGTTCTTC	CASSIRLGGQGRNEQFF
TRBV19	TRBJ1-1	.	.	TGTGCCAGTAGGAGGGACACTCCGTCCGAAGCTTTCTTT	CASRRDTPSEAFF
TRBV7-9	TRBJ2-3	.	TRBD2	TGTGCCAGCAGCCACCCCGGCATGAGTAGCGGGGGGTCAGATACGCAGTATTTT	CASSHPGMSSGGSDTQYF
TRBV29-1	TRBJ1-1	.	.	TGCAGCGTTGACTCGCAGCTGAACACTGAAGCTTTCTTT	CSVDSQLNTEAFF
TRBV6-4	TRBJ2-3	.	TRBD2	TGTGCCAGCAGTGAGCGGGGGGGCACAGATACGCAGTATTTT	CASSERGGTDTQYF
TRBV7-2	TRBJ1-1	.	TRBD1	TGTGCCAGCAGCTCCGATGGACAGGGGGTCACTGAAGCTTTCTTT	CASSSDGQGVTEAFF
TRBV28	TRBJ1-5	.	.	TGTGCCAGCAGTTTCAAAATAGGGTCCCCCAATCAGCCCCAGCATTTT	CASSFKIGSPNQPQHF
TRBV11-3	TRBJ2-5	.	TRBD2	TGTGCCAGCAGTTCTACTAGCGGGAGCCAAGAGACCCAGTACTTC	CASSSTSGSQETQYF
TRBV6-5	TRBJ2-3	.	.	TGTGCCAGCAGCCCCCGAATCATTAGAGATACGCAGTATTTT	CASSPRIIRDTQYF
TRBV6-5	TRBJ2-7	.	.	TGTGCCAGCAGTAAAACATTCCTCTCCTACGAGCAGTACTTC	CASSKTFLSYEQYF
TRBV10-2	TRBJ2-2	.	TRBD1	TGCGCCAGCAGTGAGCGGGGACAGGGGTTTACCGGGGAGCTGTTTTTT	CASSERGQGFTGELFF
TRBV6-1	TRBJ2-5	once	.	TGTGCCAGCAGTGAAAGACCGGCGCGAGAGACCCAGTACTTC	CASSERPARETQYF
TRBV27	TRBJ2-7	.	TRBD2	TGTGCCAGCAGTACAGGGGTTTCAGGGCTTAGCGGGGGAGCGAGCTCCTACGAGCAGTACTTC	CASSTGVSGLSGGASSYEQYF
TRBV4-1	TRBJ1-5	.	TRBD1	TGCGCCAGCAGCCAAGATGGGCAGGGGGGCTATAGCAATCAGCCCCAGCATTTT	CASSQDGQGGYSNQPQHF
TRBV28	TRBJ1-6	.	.	TGTGCCAGCACGGGTAATTCACCCCTCCACTTT	CASTGNSPLHF
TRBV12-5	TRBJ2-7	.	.	TGTGCTAGTGGTTTGGTACGCGGGGAGAGGTACTTC	CASGLVRGERYF
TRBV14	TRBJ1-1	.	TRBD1	TGTGCCATCATCAGCGAGGGGGACAGGGGGCAGAACACTGAAGCTTTCTTT	CAIISEGDRGQNTEAFF
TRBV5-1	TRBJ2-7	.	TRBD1	TGCGCCAGACCACAGGGGGCAGGCGTCTACGAGCAGTACTTC	CARPQGAGVYEQYF
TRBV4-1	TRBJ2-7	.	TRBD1	TGCGCCAGCAGCCACACTCGGGACAGTTCCTACGAGCAGTACTTC	CASSHTRDSSYEQYF
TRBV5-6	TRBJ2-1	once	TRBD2	TGTGCCAGCAGCGTTAGCGGGATCAAGTTCTTC	CASSVSGIKFF
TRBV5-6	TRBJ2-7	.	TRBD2	TGTGCCAGCAGCTTGTTGGGTTCGGCGGGAGGGACTTATGACGAGCAGTACTTC	CASSLLGSAGGTYDEQYF
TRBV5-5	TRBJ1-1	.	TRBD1	TGTGCCAGCAGCGCGGCGACAGGGAACCCCAAAGCTTTCTTT	CASSAATGNPKAFF
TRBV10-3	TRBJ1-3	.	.	TGTGCCATCAGCGCTCCGGGACTGGGTCCATCCAGCTCTGGAAACACCATATATTTT	CAISAPGLGPSSSGNTIYF
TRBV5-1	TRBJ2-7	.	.	TGCGCCAGCAGCGCCCTTAGCGGTCCCTTCTACGAGCAGTACTTC	CASSALSGPFYEQYF
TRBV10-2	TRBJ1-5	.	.	TGCGCCAGCGGCAGACCCGGTCAGCCCCAGCATTTT	CASGRPGQPQHF
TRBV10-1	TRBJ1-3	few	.	TGCGCCAGCAGTGCGGGGAACTCTGTGGGAAACACCATATATTTT	CASSAGNSVGNTIYF
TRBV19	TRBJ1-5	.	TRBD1	TGTGCCAGTAGTCCAGACAGGGGCCCAACGAGCAATCAGCCCCAGCATTTT	CASSPDRGPTSNQPQHF
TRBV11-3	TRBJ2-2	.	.	TGTGCCAGCAGTTCTACTGGACAGTCGAACACCGGGGAGCTGTTTTTT	CASSSTGQSNTGELFF
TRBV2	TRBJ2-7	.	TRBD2	TGTGCCAGCAGTGAAGGGCGAACTAGCGGGGGATACGAGCAGTACTTC	CASSEGRTSGGYEQYF
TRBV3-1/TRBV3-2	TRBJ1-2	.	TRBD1	TGTGCCAGCAGCCAACCAGGGGGCGAGGGCTACACCTTC	CASSQPGGEGYTF
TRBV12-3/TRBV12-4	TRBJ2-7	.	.	TGTGCCAGCAGTTACCTAGTAGGGACAAAGCAGTACTTC	CASSYLVGTKQYF
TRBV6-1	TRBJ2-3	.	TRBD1	TGTGCCAGCAGTGAAGCGCAAGGGGGCGCAGATACGCAGTATTTT	CASSEAQGGADTQYF
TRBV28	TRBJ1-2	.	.	TGTGCCAGCACCACATCGGGGCTCAGGGGCTACACCTTC	CASTTSGLRGYTF
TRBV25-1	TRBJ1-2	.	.	TGTGCCAGCAGTGATCGGGGGAACTATGGCTACACCTTC	CASSDRGNYGYTF
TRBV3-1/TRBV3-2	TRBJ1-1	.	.	TGTGCCAGCAGCCAACTCTCAAACACTGAAGCTTTCTTT	CASSQLSNTEAFF